Following are 9 T cell receptor beta chains from one sample sequenced in a study of blood T cell repertoires in COVID-19. Clones were read by immunoSEQ multiplex PCR, and TCRdb kept only the in-frame ones, dropping some. The table includes 150,000 to 200,000 clones, over 80% detected once. Sequencing was carried out using PBMCs or T cells enriched from blood (not recorded which). These receptors originate from a woman aged 25 to 45 who had been exposed to COVID-19.

This chain connects TRBV18 to TRBJ1-1; possible D gene TRBD1, 6 bases. Germline CDR1 is KGHSH and CDR2 is LQKENI. This CDR3 comprises 16 residues. Trimming took off 3 bases at V and 1 base at J, with 15 bases between the two ends. The CDR3 sequence is CASSPNSRTANTEAFF. CDR3 nucleotides: TGTGCCAGCTCACCCAACTCTCGGACAGCGAACACTGAAGCTTTCTTT.

This rearrangement joins TRBV29-1 to TRBJ1-2, with TRBD1 identical over 7 bases. The CDR3 totals 11 residues. V trimming: 7 bases; J trimming: 7 bases; junction bases outside the gene matches: 6. CDR1 SQVTM and CDR2 ANQGSEA come from the germline V gene. In nucleotides, the CDR3 is TGCAGCGCCCTAGGGACAGCTGGCTACACCTTC. Its translation: CSALGTAGYTF.

The rearrangement links TRBV6-5 to TRBJ1-5; the match to TRBD1 covers 9 bases. Unmatched junction bases numbered 6, after V lost 5 bases and J lost 7 bases. Germline values: CDR1 MNHEY, CDR2 SVGAGI. The CDR3 totals 14 residues. CDR3 sequence: CASSRDREGQPQHF. The CDR3 DNA reads TGTGCCAGCAGTCGGGACAGGGAAGGGCAGCCCCAGCATTTT.

This chain connects TRBV10-2 to TRBJ1-4; D ambiguous. CDR1 and CDR2 (germline): WSHSY, SAAADI. V lost 8 bases and J 7 bases, leaving 11 bases between the germline ends. The CDR3 length is 12 residues. CDR3 coding DNA: TGCGCCAGCGGAGACCTTCTTGAAAAACTGTTTTTT. This sequence encodes CASGDLLEKLFF.

V usage is TRBV19 and J usage is TRBJ2-1, with D perhaps matching TRBD2 (5 bases). Germline CDR1 reads LNHDA; CDR2 reads SQIVND (reference sequence). The CDR3 has 14 residues. Trimming stripped 5 bases from V and 3 bases from J, with 11 bases between. The CDR3 region is CASSFRGYYNEQFF. DNA of the CDR3: TGTGCCAGTAGTTTCCGGGGTTACTACAATGAGCAGTTCTTC.

The chain has TRBV5-4 and TRBJ2-5, with D possibly matching TRBD1 (6 bases). Trimming removed 3 bases at V and 2 bases at J, with 17 bases between. Germline CDR1 SGHNT, CDR2 YYREEE (reference sequence). This CDR3 comprises 16 residues. The CDR3 DNA follows: TGTGCCAGCAGCTCTCGGACAGCTCGTCTTCAAGAGACCCAGTACTTC. Its translation is CASSSRTARLQETQYF.

A remark on this clone: The junction departs from the called germline gene at one end, perhaps through a read error. V and J are TRBV5-4 and TRBJ2-3; 9 bases match TRBD2. CDR3 length: 16 amino acids. Germline loops: CDR1 SGHNT, CDR2 YYREEE (reference sequence). CDR3 protein: CASTLWAGGSTDTQYF. DNA for the CDR3: TGTGCCAGCACCTTGTGGGCGGGGGGGAGCACAGATACGCAGTATTTT.

J is TRBJ2-2 and V is TRBV5-5; 10 bases agree with TRBD2. With 2 bases clipped from V and 6 bases from J, the junction kept 7 bases outside the gene matches. The V gene's germline CDR1 is SGHKS and CDR2 YYEKEE (reference sequence). The CDR3 contains 16 residues. CDR3 in amino acids: CASSFPSGGAPGELFF. In DNA, the CDR3 is TGTGCCAGCAGCTTCCCCAGCGGGGGGGCCCCCGGGGAGCTGTTTTTT.

CDR3 amino acids: CASSLARDSYYEKLFF. In DNA, the CDR3 is TGTGCCAGCAGCTTAGCCAGGGACAGCTACTATGAAAAACTGTTTTTT. The J gene is TRBJ1-4, the V gene TRBV7-9; 7 positions agree with TRBD1. With V trimmed by 0 bases and J by 6 bases, 7 bases remained unmatched. Per the germline V gene, CDR1 is SEHNR and CDR2 is FQNEAQ (reference sequence). This CDR3 has 16 amino acids.